A selection of T cell receptor beta chains follows, all from one sample in a study of blood T cell repertoires in COVID-19. Produced via immunoSEQ multiplex PCR; TCRdb's table is partial and in-frame only. Among almost 400,000 clones, roughly 90% were seen once, and the ten largest hold 0.97%. Specimen: PBMCs or T cells enriched from blood (not recorded which). The receptors come from a woman in her twenties or thirties with acute COVID-19. Each CDR3 is given with its conserved first and last residue. A D gene is named only where the DNA matches it firmly. Only part of the rows carry a size: once, few, many, or a class if the clone is expanded.

j_gene,v_gene,abundance,d_gene,CDR3nt,CDR3aa
TRBJ2-3,TRBV5-1,-,-,TGCGCCAGCAGCCTTGGGCGGACTACCCTTGGGACTAGCACAGATACGCAGTATTTT,CASSLGRTTLGTSTDTQYF
TRBJ2-1,TRBV9,-,-,TGTGCCAGCAGCGGGATTGGCGGGGACTCCTACAATGAGCAGTTCTTC,CASSGIGGDSYNEQFF
TRBJ1-5,TRBV2,-,-,TGTGCCAGCAGTGAGAGGCAGAGAGATCAGCCCCAGCATTTT,CASSERQRDQPQHF
TRBJ2-6,TRBV3-1/TRBV3-2,-,TRBD1,TGTGCCAGCAGCCCCGGACAGGGGGTCTACTCTGGGGCCAACGTCCTGACTTTC,CASSPGQGVYSGANVLTF
TRBJ2-5,TRBV10-2,once,-,TGCGCCAGCAGTGAGTCGGGCGCTATTCGTAAAGAGACCCAGTACTTC,CASSESGAIRKETQYF
TRBJ1-4,TRBV19,once,TRBD1,TGTGCCAGTAGGAACAGGGGGCAGGCTAATGAAAAACTGTTTTTT,CASRNRGQANEKLFF
TRBJ1-1,TRBV10-2,-,-,TGCGCCAGCAGTGGGACCACGACAGGGAACACTGAAGCTTTCTTT,CASSGTTTGNTEAFF
TRBJ1-1,TRBV6-5,few,-,TGTGCCAGTCTTTCAGGTTCAGGGGAGACTGAAGCTTTCTTT,CASLSGSGETEAFF
TRBJ2-1,TRBV4-1,-,TRBD2,TGCGCCAGCAGCCTCGGACTAGCGGGCAATGAGCAGTTCTTC,CASSLGLAGNEQFF
TRBJ2-3,TRBV6-5,-,-,TGTGCCAGCAGTCGGGACAATCCGTTGACAGATACGCAGTATTTT,CASSRDNPLTDTQYF
TRBJ1-6,TRBV19,-,-,TGTGCCAGTAGTATATCAACGGTTTATAATTCACCCCTCCACTTT,CASSISTVYNSPLHF
TRBJ1-1,TRBV20-1,-,-,TGCAGTGCTAGTGTAGTGAACACTGAAGCTTTCTTT,CSASVVNTEAFF
TRBJ2-1,TRBV4-1,-,-,TGCGCCAGCAGCCAGGAACAGATGCGGGGGCCGGACTTATACAATGAGCAGTTCTTC,CASSQEQMRGPDLYNEQFF
TRBJ1-5,TRBV7-2,-,-,TGTGCCAGCAGCTTGACAGGTGATAGCCAGCCCCAGCATTTT,CASSLTGDSQPQHF
TRBJ1-5,TRBV7-2,-,TRBD1,TGTGCCAGCAGCTTATCCGGACAGGGCAATCAGCCCCAGCATTTT,CASSLSGQGNQPQHF
TRBJ1-6,TRBV6-6,-,-,TGTGCCAGCAGTTACGACGGGAATTCACCCCTCCACTTT,CASSYDGNSPLHF